The 5 T cell receptor beta chains presented below share a single source sample, sequenced in a study of glioma-infiltrating T cells after dendritic cell vaccination. Some clones are missing from TCRdb's copy, which holds only in-frame ones; the method was immunoSEQ multiplex PCR. Of 99,000 or so clones listed, 75% to 90% are singletons. Time point given: after dendritic cell vaccination, including at tumor progression/relapse. The sequences come from blood, collected after dendritic cell vaccination. The source is a human donor with glioblastoma.

V usage is TRBV30 and J usage is TRBJ1-3; weak D call: TRBD1 (5 bases). This CDR3 has 14 amino acids. CDR1 is GTSNPN, CDR2 SVGIG, per germline (reference sequence). Deletions cut 5 bases from V and 4 bases from J, with 15 bases between. Written as DNA, the CDR3 is TGTGCCTGGGGGTCAGGGATACTCGGAAACACCATATATTTT. Its translation is CAWGSGILGNTIYF.

The chain joins TRBV5-1 to TRBJ1-1, with TRBD1 matching 7 bases. The V and J ends lost 5 bases and 6 bases, in that order; junction bases with no gene match: 7. The CDR3 sequence is 13 residues long. Germline CDR1 SGHRS, CDR2 YFSETQ. Written as DNA, the CDR3 is TGCGCCAGCAGACCAGGGACAGCCTCTGAAGCTTTCTTT. Amino acid sequence: CASRPGTASEAFF.

This chain joins TRBV5-1 and TRBJ1-5; D not resolved. The CDR3 loop spans 13 amino acids. Trimming stripped 0 bases from V and 10 bases from J, with 11 bases between. The germline V gene encodes CDR1 SGHRS and CDR2 YFSETQ. The CDR3 DNA is TGCGCCAGCAGCTTGGATAGCAATCCACCCCAGCATTTT. This sequence encodes CASSLDSNPPQHF.

This clone was picked up one time. V gene TRBV6-1 combines with J gene TRBJ1-1; unclear D gene. V was trimmed by 0 bases and J by 1 base, leaving 15 bases between them. This CDR3 contains 17 residues. Germline CDR1 is MNHNS and CDR2 is SASEGT. DNA for the CDR3: TGTGCCAGCAGTGAAGCGCGGGCCTGGACGTGGAACACTGAAGCTTTCTTT. Its protein product is CASSEARAWTWNTEAFF.

The chain recombines TRBV28 with TRBJ1-1; maybe TRBD1 (5 bases). CDR3 length: 14 amino acids. The V gene's germline CDR1 is MDHEN and CDR2 SYDVKM. V was clipped by 8 bases and J by 7 bases, with 20 bases between them. CDR3 region: CASQSPTEQDEAFF. DNA of the CDR3: TGTGCCAGCCAAAGCCCGACAGAGCAGGATGAAGCTTTCTTT.